This T cell receptor (beta chain) originates from a study of T cell repertoires in cytomegalovirus infection. Looking at the study overall: Public TCR beta signatures provided an indication of both CMV infection and a matching HLA type.

Study results and caveats: Clonotype analysis showed dominance of the ex vivo response by HLA-C-restricted CMV-specific TCR beta clonotypes. Totalled public TCR beta family frequency picked out people who carried CMV plus the relevant HLA.

This clonotype has at least ten counts. The antigen is not known. Trimming took 5 bases from V and 7 from J, leaving 18 bases between them. CDR3 length equals 15 residues. From germline, CDR1 is SGHVS and CDR2 FQNEAQ. TCRdb re-derived calls from the reads in MiXCR, one entry per CDR3 protein. The top ten clones hold 2% to 3% of a sample with about 300,000 distinct CDR3 sequences, 8% to 10% of them seen once. The source is a human donor in good health (CMV status not recorded). Some clones in this sample may be carry-over from other donors' samples. The chain employs TRBV7-8 and TRBJ2-1; tentatively, D is TRBD2 (5 bases). Sequencing was carried out using PBMCs. The CDR3 loop is CASSPVGYSGNEQFF. CDR3 DNA: TGTGCCAGCAGCCCCGTGGGGTACTCGGGAAATGAGCAGTTCTTC.